The sequence of this TCR beta chain was determined in a study of blood T cell repertoires in COVID-19. About the study: The cDNA or gDNA used as material had been derived from T cells, B-cell-depleted T cells, or PBMCs.

V was trimmed by 3 bases and J by 2 bases, leaving 10 bases between them. The CDR3 is 14 residues long. Per the germline V gene, CDR1 is LNHDA and CDR2 is SQIVND (reference sequence). Using immunoSEQ multiplex PCR, the repertoire was profiled, and TCRdb retains in-frame clones only, with some absent. The sample carries 80,000 to 100,000 clones, about three quarters recorded once. The sequencing input was peripheral blood. This chain connects TRBV19 to TRBJ1-2; D is undetermined. The TCR was taken from a man aged 50 or older who had recovered from COVID-19. CDR3: CASSMVGYNYGYTF. CDR3 sequence (DNA): TGTGCCAGTAGTATGGTCGGTTACAACTATGGCTACACCTTC.